Here is one TCR beta chain with its context. This record comes from a study of blood T cell repertoires in COVID-19. Study as a whole: Researchers got acute and convalescent COVID-19 samples from the United States, Italy and Spain. The cDNA or gDNA used as material had been derived from T cells, B-cell-depleted T cells, or PBMCs.

In the original workflow: Researchers report that nucleated cell counts were estimated from reference gene primer amplification. Clones were sequenced by immunoSEQ multiplex PCR, and TCRdb holds only the in-frame ones, with some missing. Clone size and the V and J calls come from that table; the DNA yielded D and trimming. The sample holds approximately 84,000 clones, 83% seen once. The sequence came from a human donor in a cohort sampled during active COVID-19. Sequencing was carried out using peripheral blood.

CDR3 amino acids: CASSQGQLENTIYF. The CDR3 nucleotides are TGTGCCAGTAGTCAGGGACAGTTGGAGAACACCATATATTTT. The chain employs TRBV19 and TRBJ1-3, with 7 bases matching TRBD1. This CDR3 region has 14 residues. Germline lookup yields CDR1 LNHDA and CDR2 SQIVND (reference sequence). Unmatched junction bases numbered 8, after V lost 5 bases and J lost 7 bases.